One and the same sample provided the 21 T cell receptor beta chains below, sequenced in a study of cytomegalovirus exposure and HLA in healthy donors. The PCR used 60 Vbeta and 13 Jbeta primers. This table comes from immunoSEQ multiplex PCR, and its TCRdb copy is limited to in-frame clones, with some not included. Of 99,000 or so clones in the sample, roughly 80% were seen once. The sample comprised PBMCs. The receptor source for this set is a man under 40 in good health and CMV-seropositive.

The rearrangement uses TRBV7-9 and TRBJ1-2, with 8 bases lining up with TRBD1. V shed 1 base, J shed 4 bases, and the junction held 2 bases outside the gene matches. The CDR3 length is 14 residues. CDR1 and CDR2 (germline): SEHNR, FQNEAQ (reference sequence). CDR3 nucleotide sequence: TGTGCCAGCAGCTTAGGGACAGGGACCTATGGCTACACCTTC. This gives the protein CASSLGTGTYGYTF.

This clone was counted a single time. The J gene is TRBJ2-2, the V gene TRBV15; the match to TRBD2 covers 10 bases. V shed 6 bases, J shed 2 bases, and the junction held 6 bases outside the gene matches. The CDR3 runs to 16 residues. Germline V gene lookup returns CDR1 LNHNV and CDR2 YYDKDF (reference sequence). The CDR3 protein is CATSPGLAVNTGELFF. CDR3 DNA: TGTGCCACCAGTCCTGGACTAGCGGTAAACACCGGGGAGCTGTTTTTT.

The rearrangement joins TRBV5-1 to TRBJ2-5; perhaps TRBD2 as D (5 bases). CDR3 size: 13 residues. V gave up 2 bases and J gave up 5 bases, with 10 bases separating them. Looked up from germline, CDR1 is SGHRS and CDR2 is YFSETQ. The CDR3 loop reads CASSFPGLETQYF. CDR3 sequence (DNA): TGCGCCAGCAGCTTCCCAGGACTGGAGACCCAGTACTTC.

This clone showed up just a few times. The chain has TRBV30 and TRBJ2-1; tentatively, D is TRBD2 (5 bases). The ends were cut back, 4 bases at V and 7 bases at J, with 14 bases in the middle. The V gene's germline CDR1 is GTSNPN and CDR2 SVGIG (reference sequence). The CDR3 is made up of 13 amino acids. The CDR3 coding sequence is TGTGCCTGGACCCCCGGACTCTTAAATGAGCAGTTCTTC. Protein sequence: CAWTPGLLNEQFF.

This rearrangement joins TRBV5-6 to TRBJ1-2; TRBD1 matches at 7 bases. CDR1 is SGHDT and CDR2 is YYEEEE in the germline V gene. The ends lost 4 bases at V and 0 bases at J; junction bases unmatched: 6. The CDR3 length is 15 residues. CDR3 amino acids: CASSPWGTANYGYTF. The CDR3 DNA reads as TGTGCCAGCAGCCCATGGGGGACAGCTAACTATGGCTACACCTTC.

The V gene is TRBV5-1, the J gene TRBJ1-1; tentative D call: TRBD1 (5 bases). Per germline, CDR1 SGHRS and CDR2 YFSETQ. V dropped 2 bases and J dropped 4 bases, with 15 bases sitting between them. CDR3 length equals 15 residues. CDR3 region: CASSFNTGKGTEAFF. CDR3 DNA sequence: TGCGCCAGCAGCTTCAATACAGGAAAGGGCACTGAAGCTTTCTTT.

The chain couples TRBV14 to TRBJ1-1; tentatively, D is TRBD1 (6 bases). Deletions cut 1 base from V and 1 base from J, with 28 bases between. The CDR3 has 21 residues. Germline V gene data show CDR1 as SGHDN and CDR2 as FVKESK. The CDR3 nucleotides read TGTGCCAGCAGCCAAGGCGATTCACAGGGCCCAAAAGGGAGAGAGAACACTGAAGCTTTCTTT. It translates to CASSQGDSQGPKGRENTEAFF.

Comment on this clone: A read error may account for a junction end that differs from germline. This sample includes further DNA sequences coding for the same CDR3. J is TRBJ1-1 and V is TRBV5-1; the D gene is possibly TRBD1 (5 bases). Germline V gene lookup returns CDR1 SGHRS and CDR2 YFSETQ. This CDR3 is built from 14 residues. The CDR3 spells CASSLDSLNTEAFF. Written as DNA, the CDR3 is TGCGCCAGCAGCTTAGACAGTTTGAATACTGAAGCTTTCTTT.

The CDR3 DNA reads TGCGCCAGCAGCTTGGGCGGTGACTCCTACGAGCAGTACTTC. Its protein is CASSLGGDSYEQYF. V gene TRBV5-1 combines with J gene TRBJ2-7; D not certain. V was pared by 0 bases and J by 0 bases, with 7 bases between. CDR1 SGHRS and CDR2 YFSETQ come from the germline V gene. The CDR3 is made up of 14 amino acids.

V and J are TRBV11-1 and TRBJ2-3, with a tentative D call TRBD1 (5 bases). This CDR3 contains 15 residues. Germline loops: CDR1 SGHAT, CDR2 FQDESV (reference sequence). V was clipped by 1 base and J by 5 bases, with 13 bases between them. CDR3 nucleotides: TGTGCCAGCAGCTTAGAGACAGATCCAGGAGATACGCAGTATTTT. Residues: CASSLETDPGDTQYF. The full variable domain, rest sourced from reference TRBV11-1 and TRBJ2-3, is EAEVAQSPRYKITEKSQAVAFWCDPISGHATLYWYRQILGQGPELLVQFQDESVVDDSQLPKDRFSAERLKGVDSTLKIQPAELGDSAMYLCASSLETDPGDTQYFGPGTRLTVL.

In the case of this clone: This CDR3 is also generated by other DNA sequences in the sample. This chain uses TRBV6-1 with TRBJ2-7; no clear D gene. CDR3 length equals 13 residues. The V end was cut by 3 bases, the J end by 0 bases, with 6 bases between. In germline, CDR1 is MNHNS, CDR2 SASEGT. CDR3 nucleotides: TGTGCCAGCAGTGAGGGCCTCTCCTACGAGCAGTACTTC. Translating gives CASSEGLSYEQYF.

CDR3 loop: CASSVTTGEAYEQYF. The CDR3 DNA follows: TGTGCCAGCAGCGTAACGACAGGGGAAGCCTACGAGCAGTACTTC. The V call is TRBV9, the J call TRBJ2-7, with 8 bases identical to TRBD1. CDR1 is SGDLS and CDR2 is YYNGEE in the germline V gene. This CDR3 comprises 15 residues. The ends lost 1 base at V and 2 bases at J; junction bases unmatched: 5.

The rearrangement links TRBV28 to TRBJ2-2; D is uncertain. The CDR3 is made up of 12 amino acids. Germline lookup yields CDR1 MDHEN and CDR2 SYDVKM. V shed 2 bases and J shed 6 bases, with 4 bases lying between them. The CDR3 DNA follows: TGTGCCAGCAGTTTAAGAGCCGGGGAGCTGTTTTTT. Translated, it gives CASSLRAGELFF. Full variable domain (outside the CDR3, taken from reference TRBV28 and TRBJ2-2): DVKVTQSSRYLVKRTGEKVFLECVQDMDHENMFWYRQDPGLGLRLIYFSYDVKMKEKGDIPEGYSVSREKKERFSLILESASTNQTSMYLCASSLRAGELFFGEGSRLTVL.

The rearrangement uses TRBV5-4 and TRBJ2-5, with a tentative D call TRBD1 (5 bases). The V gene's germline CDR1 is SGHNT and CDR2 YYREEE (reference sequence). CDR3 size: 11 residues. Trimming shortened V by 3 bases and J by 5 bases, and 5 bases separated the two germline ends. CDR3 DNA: TGTGCCAGCAGCTCAGGGGAGACCCAGTACTTC. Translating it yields CASSSGETQYF.

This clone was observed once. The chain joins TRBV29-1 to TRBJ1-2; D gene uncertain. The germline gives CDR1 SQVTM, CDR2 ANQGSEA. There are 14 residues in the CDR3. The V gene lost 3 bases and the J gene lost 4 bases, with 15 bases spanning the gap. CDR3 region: CSVEEGRAIYGYTF. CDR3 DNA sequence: TGCAGCGTTGAGGAAGGGAGGGCAATCTATGGCTACACCTTC.

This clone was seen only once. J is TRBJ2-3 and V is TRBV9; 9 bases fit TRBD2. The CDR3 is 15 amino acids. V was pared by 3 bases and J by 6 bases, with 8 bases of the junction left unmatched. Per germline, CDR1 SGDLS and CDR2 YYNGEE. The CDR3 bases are TGTGCCAGCAGCGCGAGAGCGGGGGGTAGTGATACGCAGTATTTT. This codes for CASSARAGGSDTQYF.

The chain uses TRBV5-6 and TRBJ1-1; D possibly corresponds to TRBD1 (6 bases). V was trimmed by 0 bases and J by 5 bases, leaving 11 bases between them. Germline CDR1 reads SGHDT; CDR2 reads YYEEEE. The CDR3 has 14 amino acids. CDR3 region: CASSLAQGRTEAFF. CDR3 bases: TGTGCCAGCAGCTTGGCCCAGGGGAGAACTGAAGCTTTCTTT.

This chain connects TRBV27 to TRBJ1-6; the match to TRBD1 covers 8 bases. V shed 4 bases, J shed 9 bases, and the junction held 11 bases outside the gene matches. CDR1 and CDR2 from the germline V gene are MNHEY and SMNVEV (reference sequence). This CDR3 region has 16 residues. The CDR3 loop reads CASSSLPGQGFSPLHF. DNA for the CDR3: TGTGCCAGCAGTTCTCTCCCCGGACAGGGTTTTTCACCCCTCCACTTT.

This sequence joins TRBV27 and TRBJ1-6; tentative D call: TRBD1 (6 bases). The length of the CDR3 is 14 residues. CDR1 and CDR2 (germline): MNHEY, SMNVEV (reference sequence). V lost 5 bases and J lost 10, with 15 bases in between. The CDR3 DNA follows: TGTGCCAGCAGTCCCCACAGGGTGGGATCACCCCTCCACTTT. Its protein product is CASSPHRVGSPLHF.

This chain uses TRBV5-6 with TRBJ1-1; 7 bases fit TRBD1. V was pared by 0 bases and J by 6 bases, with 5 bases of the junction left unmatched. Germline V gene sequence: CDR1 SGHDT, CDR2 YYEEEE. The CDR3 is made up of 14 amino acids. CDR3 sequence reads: CASSLVQGGPEAFF. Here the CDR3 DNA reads TGTGCCAGCAGCTTGGTTCAAGGGGGCCCTGAAGCTTTCTTT.

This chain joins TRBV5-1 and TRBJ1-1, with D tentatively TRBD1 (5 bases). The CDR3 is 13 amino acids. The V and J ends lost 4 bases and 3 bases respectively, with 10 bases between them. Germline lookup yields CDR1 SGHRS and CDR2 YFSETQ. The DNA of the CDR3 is TGCGCCAGCAGCGCAGGGAGGGACACTGAAGCTTTCTTT. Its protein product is CASSAGRDTEAFF.